The 7 T cell receptor beta chains in this list originate from one sample, sequenced in a study of blood T cell repertoires in COVID-19. Repertoires were generated with immunoSEQ multiplex PCR, while TCRdb's copy carries only in-frame clones and drops some. The sample carries around 250,000 clones, around 83% recorded once. The sample comprised peripheral blood. Source of these receptors: a man aged 25-45 years who had recovered from COVID-19.

This rearrangement joins TRBV5-8 to TRBJ2-3; the match to TRBD1 covers 10 bases. The trim removed 8 bases at V and 3 bases at J, leaving 12 bases unmatched. The CDR3 has 16 amino acids. Germline V gene sequence: CDR1 SGHTS, CDR2 YDEGEE. The CDR3 is CASTHHPGQGTDTQYF. The CDR3 DNA sequence: TGTGCCAGTACCCACCATCCGGGACAGGGGACAGATACGCAGTATTTT.

CDR3 in amino acids: CASSYLTEAFF. CDR3 DNA sequence: TGTGCCAGCAGTTACCTCACTGAAGCTTTCTTT. V and J are TRBV6-5 and TRBJ1-1; D not certain. Germline CDR1 is MNHEY and CDR2 is SVGAGI. The CDR3 sequence is 11 residues long. V was cut by 2 bases and J by 4 bases, with 2 bases left in between.

The rearrangement uses TRBV7-3 and TRBJ2-1, with 7 bases aligning to TRBD2. Trimming took 2 bases from V and 7 from J; bases not matched to a gene: 2. The CDR3 covers 13 residues. Germline CDR1 SGHTA, CDR2 FQGTGA. The CDR3 is CASSLRGRNEQFF. In nucleotides, the CDR3 is TGTGCCAGCAGCTTACGCGGGAGAAATGAGCAGTTCTTC.

The chain uses TRBV7-8 and TRBJ1-3; D is perhaps TRBD1 (6 bases). The CDR3 runs 13 residues. The germline gives CDR1 SGHVS, CDR2 FQNEAQ. Trimming removed 7 bases at V and 4 bases at J, with 11 bases between. The chain's CDR3 is CASTTDRGNTIYF. Here the CDR3 DNA reads TGTGCCAGCACCACAGACAGGGGAAACACCATATATTTT.

The chain carries TRBV6-1 and TRBJ1-2; maybe TRBD1 (5 bases). The CDR3 is 16 amino acids. V was pared by 3 bases and J by 4 bases, with 18 bases between. Germline CDR1 MNHNS, CDR2 SASEGT. Here the CDR3 reads CASSEQGRLGSYGYTF. CDR3 sequence (DNA): TGTGCCAGCAGTGAGCAGGGCAGGCTGGGATCCTATGGCTACACCTTC.

The chain has TRBV9 and TRBJ1-2, with D possibly TRBD1 on 5 matching bases. This CDR3 has 15 amino acids. Trimming took off 3 bases at V and 5 bases at J, with 17 bases between the two ends. Germline assignment: CDR1 SGDLS and CDR2 YYNGEE. As DNA, the CDR3 is TGTGCCAGCAGCGCCCGTCCGGGACTCGAATATGGCTACACCTTC. As protein: CASSARPGLEYGYTF.

This clone was seen ten or more times. The rearrangement links TRBV12-5 to TRBJ1-2; D remains unclear. CDR3 size: 16 residues. V was cut by 0 bases and J by 3 bases, with 14 bases left in between. Per the germline V gene, CDR1 is LGHNT and CDR2 is FRNRAP. The CDR3 loop is CASGLVAGRLHYGYTF. In DNA, the CDR3 is TGTGCTAGTGGTTTGGTAGCGGGCAGGTTACACTATGGCTACACCTTC.